Listed below are T cell receptor beta chains from one sample, sequenced in a study of T cells in localized non-small cell lung cancer. Clones were read by immunoSEQ multiplex PCR, and TCRdb kept only the in-frame ones, dropping some. The sample lists under 12,000 clones; roughly 80% were seen once. The specimen comprised peripheral blood mononuclear cells, sampled before any cancer treatment. Every receptor here comes from a female donor at least 60 years old with stage II lung adenocarcinoma. The CDR3 runs from the conserved cysteine through the conserved F or W.

15 | TRBV13 | CASSLGGLSGNEQFF
15 | TRBV7-8 | CASSFTTSGSYEQYF
23 | TRBV6-4 | CASSDSRQWDSGVPYYSNQPQHF
13 | TRBV6-1 | CASRRTGGYEQYF
13 | TRBV4-2 | CASSQEPTDTQYF
14 | TRBV28 | CASSFGSGANVLTF
14 | TRBV2 | CASSVVGGVDGYTF
11 | TRBV20-1 | CSARDQSPLHF
15 | TRBV6-4 | CASSPRQGGVETQYF
15 | TRBV7-3 | CASSWPVTYNSPLHF
14 | TRBV7-2 | CASNSRGPGSGYTF
13 | TRBV6-6 | CASSYRDGYGYTF
14 | TRBV2 | CASTTSGLGETQYF
17 | TRBV13 | CASSSIIFDRVSETQYF
13 | TRBV6-5 | CASTKQGTDTQYF
17 | TRBV10-3 | CAISDHPSGAVSYEQYF
15 | TRBV18 | CASSGPRGPDEKLFF
13 | TRBV11-1 | CASSSRQGHGYTF
13 | TRBV30 | CAWSVNGGQPQHF
11 | TRBV10-3 | CAIRDTLEQYF
14 | TRBV30 | CAWSVRGAGQPQHF
15 | TRBV15 | CATSSPQTGTNEAFF
19 | TRBV30 | CAWNRGQFRSNSYNSPLHF
13 | TRBV10-3 | CAINAGSGNTQYF
13 | TRBV5-8 | CASSLALLGTQYF
15 | TRBV2 | CASSDYGAVSTEAFF
13 | TRBV11-3 | CASSLDLGETQYF